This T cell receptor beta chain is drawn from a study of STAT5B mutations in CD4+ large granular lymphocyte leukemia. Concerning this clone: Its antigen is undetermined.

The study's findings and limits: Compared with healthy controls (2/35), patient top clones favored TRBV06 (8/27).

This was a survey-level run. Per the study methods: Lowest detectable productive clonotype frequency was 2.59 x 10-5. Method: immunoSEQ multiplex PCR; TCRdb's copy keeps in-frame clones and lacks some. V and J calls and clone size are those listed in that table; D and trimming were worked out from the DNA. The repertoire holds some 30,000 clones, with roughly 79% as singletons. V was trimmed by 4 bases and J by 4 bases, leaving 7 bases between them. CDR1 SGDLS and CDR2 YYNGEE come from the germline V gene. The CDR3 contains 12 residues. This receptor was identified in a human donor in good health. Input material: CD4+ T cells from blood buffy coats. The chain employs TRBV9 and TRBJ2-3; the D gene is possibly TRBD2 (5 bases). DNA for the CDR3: TGTGCCAGCAGCAAACTAGCAGATACGCAGTATTTT. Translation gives CASSKLADTQYF.